The clone carrying this T cell receptor beta chain is classed as medium-sized. The sample comes from a study of T-cell memory formation after mild COVID-19. Researchers used 5'RACE with constant-segment primers to make TCR alpha and TCR beta cDNA libraries that carry sample barcodes and UMIs. TCRdb reprocessed the 5' RACE reads with MiXCR, giving one entry per CDR3 protein. The sample shows some 160,000 distinct CDR3 sequences, 30% to 35% of them seen only once. The CDR3 has 14 residues. Germline V lookup: CDR1 SEHNR, CDR2 FQNEAQ (reference sequence). V gave up 5 bases and J gave up 6 bases; unmatched junction bases: 4.

Sequencing was performed on PBMCs or a T cell subset sorted from them (not recorded which). This chain connects TRBV7-9 to TRBJ2-1, with 10 bases that match TRBD1. This clonotype was sampled from an adult woman who had mild COVID-19 (a few samples of this study predate the infection). Cell type and time point are not known. The CDR3 bases are TGTGCCAGCAGCCCATGGACAGGGGGCAATGAGCAGTTCTTC. The encoded protein is CASSPWTGGNEQFF.